These 25 T cell receptor beta chains originate from one sample sequenced in a study of circulating and synovial CD4+ cells in juvenile arthritis. Generated by immunoSEQ multiplex PCR, the TCRdb table keeps only in-frame clones and is missing some. The sample consists of about 30,000 clones, around 93% of them appearing once. Input material: CD4+ T cells from blood. The receptors come from a human donor with juvenile idiopathic arthritis.

The chain combines TRBV27 with TRBJ2-1; 12 nucleotides agree with TRBD2. With V trimmed by 7 bases and J by 3 bases, 16 bases remained unmatched. This CDR3 is 19 amino acids long. Germline V gene sequence: CDR1 MNHEY, CDR2 SMNVEV (reference sequence). The CDR3 region is CASIHTTTSGRPYYNEQFF. CDR3 DNA: TGTGCCAGCATCCATACGACGACTAGCGGGAGACCTTACTACAATGAGCAGTTCTTC.

The gene calls are TRBV2 and TRBJ1-2; no reliable D call. CDR1 and CDR2 (germline): SNHLY, FYNNEI. V was pared by 8 bases and J by 5 bases, with 21 bases between. CDR3 length: 15 amino acids. In DNA, the CDR3 is TGTGCCAGCGAAGAGCTGGGGTCGGGAGGGTATGGCTACACCTTC. Its translation: CASEELGSGGYGYTF.

The chain links TRBV15 to TRBJ2-5; TRBD1 agrees at 7 bases. The CDR3 has 16 amino acids. The V segment lost 1 base and the J segment 0 bases; nucleotides outside the gene matches: 5. CDR1 and CDR2 from the germline V gene are LNHNV and YYDKDF (reference sequence). CDR3 bases: TGTGCCACCAGCAGAGGGGTCGGACAGGACCAAGAGACCCAGTACTTC. Its protein product is CATSRGVGQDQETQYF.

This chain links TRBV6-1 with TRBJ2-2, with 7 nucleotides matching TRBD1. This CDR3 is built from 17 residues. Germline loops: CDR1 MNHNS, CDR2 SASEGT. V trimming: 4 bases; J trimming: 7 bases; junction bases outside the gene matches: 15. The CDR3 spells CASSAAPPGQLYGELFF. The DNA of the CDR3 is TGTGCCAGCAGTGCTGCCCCTCCGGGACAGCTATACGGGGAGCTGTTTTTT.

The V call is TRBV7-2, the J call TRBJ2-2; 8 nucleotides align to TRBD2. Germline assignment: CDR1 SGHTA and CDR2 FQGNSA. CDR3 length equals 16 residues. J lost 5 bases, V lost 0 bases, and 5 bases had no gene match. This CDR3 is CASSLAGTSRTGELFF. DNA of the CDR3: TGTGCCAGCAGCTTAGCGGGGACTAGTAGAACCGGGGAGCTGTTTTTT. The full variable domain, in which reference TRBV7-2 and TRBJ2-2 provide the parts outside the CDR3, is GAGVSQSPSNKVTEKGKDVELRCDPISGHTALYWYRQSLGQGLEFLIYFQGNSAPDKSGLPSDRFSAERTGGSVSTLTIQRTQQEDSAVYLCASSLAGTSRTGELFFGEGSRLTVL.

This sequence joins TRBV5-4 and TRBJ2-1; D may be TRBD1 (5 bases). Germline V gene lookup returns CDR1 SGHNT and CDR2 YYREEE (reference sequence). Trimming stripped 1 base from V and 4 bases from J, with 15 bases between. This CDR3 spans 16 amino acids. The CDR3 here is CASSLFVGADYNEQFF. CDR3 in DNA: TGTGCCAGCAGCTTGTTTGTTGGGGCGGATTACAATGAGCAGTTCTTC.

This chain uses TRBV28 with TRBJ1-4, with TRBD1 as a possible D gene (6 bases). V was shortened by 5 bases and J by 8 bases, with 18 bases between the two germline ends. The CDR3 contains 15 residues. The germline V gene encodes CDR1 MDHEN and CDR2 SYDVKM. The CDR3 DNA reads as TGTGCCAGCAGTGTCCACGGGTCAGGGGTAGAAAAACTGTTTTTT. Translating it yields CASSVHGSGVEKLFF.

The rearrangement links TRBV6-6 to TRBJ1-1; D gene unclear. This CDR3 is 11 amino acids long. The germline gives CDR1 MNHNY, CDR2 SVGAGI (reference sequence). The chain's CDR3 is CATHWSTEAFF. DNA of the CDR3: TGTGCGACGCATTGGAGCACTGAAGCTTTCTTT.

V gene TRBV5-5 combines with J gene TRBJ1-1, with 8 positions matching TRBD1. Germline V CDR1 and CDR2: SGHKS, YYEKEE (reference sequence). This CDR3 has 16 residues. The junction had 4 bases not matched to a gene; V was cut back by 0 bases and J by 0 bases. CDR3 bases: TGTGCCAGCAGCTTGGGACAGGGGCTAATGAACACTGAAGCTTTCTTT. Encoded protein: CASSLGQGLMNTEAFF.

The chain uses TRBV7-9 and TRBJ2-1, with 9 bases that match TRBD1. Unmatched junction bases numbered 4, after V lost 5 bases and J lost 5 bases. Per the germline V gene, CDR1 is SEHNR and CDR2 is FQNEAQ (reference sequence). The CDR3 is made up of 14 amino acids. This CDR3 reads CASSRDRANNEQFF. CDR3 coding DNA: TGTGCCAGCAGCCGGGACAGGGCAAACAATGAGCAGTTCTTC.

The chain carries TRBV30 and TRBJ2-7; D is perhaps TRBD2 (7 bases). Trimming removed 8 bases at V and 3 bases at J, with 23 bases between. This CDR3 region has 15 residues. Germline CDR1 reads GTSNPN; CDR2 reads SVGIG (reference sequence). CDR3 in DNA: TGTGCCGGCAATCCAGTGAGGGGGGGGTACTACGAGCAGTACTTC. Translated, it gives CAGNPVRGGYYEQYF.

The chain uses TRBV30 and TRBJ1-3; no definite D call. Trimming stripped 5 bases from V and 0 bases from J, with 14 bases between. Germline CDR1 reads GTSNPN; CDR2 reads SVGIG (reference sequence). The CDR3 is made up of 15 amino acids. In DNA, the CDR3 is TGTGCCTGGGCGCTAGACGGGTCCTCTGGAAACACCATATATTTT. It specifies CAWALDGSSGNTIYF. Variable domain in full (rest from reference TRBV30 and TRBJ1-3): SQTIHQWPATLVQPVGSPLSLECTVEGTSNPNLYWYRQAAGRGLQLLFYSVGIGQISSEVPQNLSASRPQDRQFILSSKKLLLSDSGFYLCAWALDGSSGNTIYFGEGSWLTVV.

The J gene is TRBJ1-5, the V gene TRBV18; D is possibly TRBD1 (6 bases). The germline CDR1 and CDR2 sequences are KGHSH and LQKENI. The V end lost 0 bases, the J end lost 2 bases, and 17 bases lay between the germline ends. CDR3 length: 18 amino acids. The CDR3 reads CASSPPIGEGGRNQPQHF. DNA for the CDR3: TGTGCCAGCTCACCACCGATCGGGGAAGGGGGACGCAATCAGCCCCAGCATTTT.

The V gene is TRBV5-4, the J gene TRBJ1-1; TRBD1 matches at 9 bases. The CDR3 is made up of 13 amino acids. Germline CDR1 reads SGHNT; CDR2 reads YYREEE (reference sequence). J was trimmed by 8 bases and V by 3 bases; bases with no gene match: 5. The CDR3 bases are TGTGCCAGCAGCTGGACAGGGGAGAAGGAAGCTTTCTTT. Protein: CASSWTGEKEAFF.

This clone appeared a single time. V gene TRBV6-1 combines with J gene TRBJ1-1, with unresolved D. The germline V gene encodes CDR1 MNHNS and CDR2 SASEGT. This CDR3 is built from 13 residues. The germline V and J ends were trimmed by 8 bases and 3 bases, with 13 bases remaining between them. CDR3 bases: TGTGCCAGCCGGGATAGAGGGCACACTGAAGCTTTCTTT. It encodes CASRDRGHTEAFF.

The genes are TRBV20-1 and TRBJ1-2; D possibly corresponds to TRBD1 (5 bases). This CDR3 contains 11 residues. The germline V gene has CDR1 DFQATT and CDR2 SNEGSKA (reference sequence). The V gene lost 3 bases and the J gene lost 8 bases, with 10 bases spanning the gap. As DNA, the CDR3 is TGCAGTGCTAGCGGGGGAGAGGGCTACACCTTC. Its protein is CSASGGEGYTF.

In DNA, the CDR3 is TGTGCCAGCAGTGAGGCAGGGGACTATGGCTACACCTTC. The encoded protein is CASSEAGDYGYTF. The chain links TRBV6-1 to TRBJ1-2; D perhaps matches TRBD1 (6 bases). Trimming stripped 3 bases from V and 3 bases from J, with 8 bases between. The germline gives CDR1 MNHNS, CDR2 SASEGT. There are 13 residues in the CDR3.

The chain employs TRBV5-1 and TRBJ2-2; D unclear. The CDR3 is 13 amino acids. V was cut by 6 bases and J by 1 base, with 7 bases left in between. Germline CDR1 is SGHRS and CDR2 is YFSETQ. The CDR3 DNA reads TGCGCCAGCAACTCAGGGAACACCGGGGAGCTGTTTTTT. This encodes CASNSGNTGELFF.

This clone was seen more than once but under ten times. The CDR3, as DNA: TGTGCCAGCTCACCGGACAGCCACTATGGCTACACCTTC. This sequence encodes CASSPDSHYGYTF. The J gene is TRBJ1-2, the V gene TRBV18; a possible D gene is TRBD1 (6 bases). The CDR3 has 13 amino acids. Germline values: CDR1 KGHSH, CDR2 LQKENI. Trimming took off 3 bases at V and 3 bases at J, with 8 bases between the two ends.

V and J are TRBV2 and TRBJ1-1, with a tentative D call TRBD1 (5 bases). The CDR3 covers 15 residues. The germline V gene has CDR1 SNHLY and CDR2 FYNNEI. Trimming pared 4 bases from V and 7 bases from J, leaving 19 bases between. The CDR3 coding sequence is TGTGCCAGCAGTGTTAGTGAGGACACAAGCAGTGAAGCTTTCTTT. Its translation: CASSVSEDTSSEAFF.

This chain uses TRBV6-5 with TRBJ2-1; 8 bases line up with TRBD2. CDR1 and CDR2 (germline): MNHEY, SVGAGI. The CDR3 is 15 amino acids. The V gene end was trimmed by 6 bases and the J gene end by 3 bases; junction bases not matched to a gene: 7. CDR3 in amino acids: CASSPLAAIYNEQFF. CDR3 DNA sequence: TGTGCCAGCAGCCCACTAGCGGCGATCTACAATGAGCAGTTCTTC.

This clone was seen a few times. The rearrangement uses TRBV4-1 and TRBJ2-7; TRBD2 matches at 14 bases. CDR1 is MGHRA, CDR2 YSYEKL, per germline. With V trimmed by 3 bases and J by 2 bases, 6 bases remained unmatched. The CDR3 is 17 amino acids. The chain's CDR3 is CASSQGLAGALTYEQYF. CDR3 bases: TGCGCCAGCAGCCAGGGACTAGCGGGAGCTCTGACCTACGAGCAGTACTTC.

This sequence joins TRBV2 and TRBJ2-1, with TRBD2 matching 8 bases. Germline loops: CDR1 SNHLY, CDR2 FYNNEI. The CDR3 length is 18 residues. V gave up 8 bases and J gave up 5 bases; unmatched junction bases: 20. Written as DNA, the CDR3 is TGTGCCAGCGGGGAAGGGAGCGGGAGACCCCCAGCCCACAATGAGCAGTTCTTC. This sequence encodes CASGEGSGRPPAHNEQFF.

The genes are TRBV5-4 and TRBJ1-1, with 10 bases lining up with TRBD1. Per germline, CDR1 SGHNT and CDR2 YYREEE (reference sequence). This CDR3 spans 14 amino acids. V dropped 4 bases and J dropped 9; count of bases not matched to a gene: 9. CDR3: CASSDWDRGFKAFF. In nucleotides, the CDR3 is TGTGCCAGCAGCGACTGGGACAGGGGTTTTAAAGCTTTCTTT.

About this clone itself: In the same sample, other DNA sequences code for this CDR3. The V and J genes are TRBV15 and TRBJ2-2; D uncertain. V dropped 0 bases and J dropped 5 bases, with 13 bases sitting between them. The germline V gene encodes CDR1 LNHNV and CDR2 YYDKDF (reference sequence). The CDR3 is made up of 16 amino acids. CDR3 sequence reads: CATSRETPPRTGELFF. CDR3 in DNA: TGTGCCACCAGCAGAGAAACACCACCCCGAACCGGGGAGCTGTTTTTT. Using reference TRBV15 and TRBJ2-2 for the parts outside the CDR3, the full variable domain is DAMVIQNPRYQVTQFGKPVTLSCSQTLNHNVMYWYQQKSSQAPKLLFHYYDKDFNNEADTPDNFQSRRPNTSFCFLDIRSPGLGDTAMYLCATSRETPPRTGELFFGEGSRLTVL.